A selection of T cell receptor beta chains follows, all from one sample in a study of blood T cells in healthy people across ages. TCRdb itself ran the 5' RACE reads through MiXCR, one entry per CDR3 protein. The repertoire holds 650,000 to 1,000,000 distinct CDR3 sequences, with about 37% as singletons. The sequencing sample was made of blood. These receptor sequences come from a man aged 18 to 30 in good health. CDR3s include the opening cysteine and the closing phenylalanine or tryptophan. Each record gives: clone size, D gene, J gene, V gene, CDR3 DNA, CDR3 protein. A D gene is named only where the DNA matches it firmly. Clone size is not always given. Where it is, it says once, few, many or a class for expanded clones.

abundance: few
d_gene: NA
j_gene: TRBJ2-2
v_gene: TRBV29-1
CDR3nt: TGCAGCGTTGAATTGGCCGGGGAGCTGTTTTTT
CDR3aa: CSVELAGELFF

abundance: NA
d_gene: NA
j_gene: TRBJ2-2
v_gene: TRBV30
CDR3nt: TGTGCCTGGAGTGTACGGGATCGGGCTACCGCGGGAACCGGGGAGCTGTTTTTT
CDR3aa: CAWSVRDRATAGTGELFF

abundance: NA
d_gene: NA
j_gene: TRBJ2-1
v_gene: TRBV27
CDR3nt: TGTGCCAGCAGTTTTGGGGGGCAGGTCAGTGAGCAGTTCTTC
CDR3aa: CASSFGGQVSEQFF

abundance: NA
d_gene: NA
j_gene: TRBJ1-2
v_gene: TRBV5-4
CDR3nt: TGTGCCAGCAGCATTGGGTCGGGGGCGTATGGCTACACCTTC
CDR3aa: CASSIGSGAYGYTF

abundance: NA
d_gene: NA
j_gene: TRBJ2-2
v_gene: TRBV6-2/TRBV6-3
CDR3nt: TGTGCCAGCAGCCGACTCCGCAGGGAAGCCGGGGAGCTGTTTTTT
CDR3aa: CASSRLRREAGELFF

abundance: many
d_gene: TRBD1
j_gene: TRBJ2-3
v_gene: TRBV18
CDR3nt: TGTGCCAGCTCACCAACGGACAGGGGTACGGATACGCAGTATTTT
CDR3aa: CASSPTDRGTDTQYF

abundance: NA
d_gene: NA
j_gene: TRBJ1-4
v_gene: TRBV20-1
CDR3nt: TGCAGTGCTAGTGGGGCGATTCTCAGCGAAAAACTGTTTTTT
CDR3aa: CSASGAILSEKLFF

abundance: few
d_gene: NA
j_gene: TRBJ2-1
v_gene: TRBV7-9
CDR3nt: TGTGCCAGCAGCTTGTCGTCCAGGGGAAGTGATGAGCAGTTCTTC
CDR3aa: CASSLSSRGSDEQFF

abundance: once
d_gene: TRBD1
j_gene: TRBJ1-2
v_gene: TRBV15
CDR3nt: TGTGCCACCAGCAGACACCAGACCGGGACAGGGATTTTTTTCTATGACTACACCTTC
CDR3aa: CATSRHQTGTGIFFYDYTF

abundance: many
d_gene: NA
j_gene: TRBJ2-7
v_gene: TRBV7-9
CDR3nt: TGTGCCAGTTCGGTGTCCACGATAGACTACGAGCAGTACTTC
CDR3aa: CASSVSTIDYEQYF

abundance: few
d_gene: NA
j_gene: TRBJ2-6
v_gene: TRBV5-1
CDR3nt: TGCGCCAGCAGCCTCGTTCAGGCTGGGGCCAACGTCCTGACTTTC
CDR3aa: CASSLVQAGANVLTF

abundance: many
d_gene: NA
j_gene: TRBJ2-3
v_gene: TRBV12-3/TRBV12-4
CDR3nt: TGTGCCAGCACCCCCCGACTGAGCCTCACAGATACGCAGTATTTT
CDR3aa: CASTPRLSLTDTQYF

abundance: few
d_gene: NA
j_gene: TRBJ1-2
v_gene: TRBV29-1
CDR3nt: TGCAGCGCTGAGGACAGAACTACTCTCTATGGCTACACCTTC
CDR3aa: CSAEDRTTLYGYTF

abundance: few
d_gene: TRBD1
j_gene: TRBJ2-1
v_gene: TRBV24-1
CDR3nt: TGTGCCACCAGTGACACCAGACAGGGGTTTCTGAATGAGCAGTTCTTC
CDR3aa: CATSDTRQGFLNEQFF

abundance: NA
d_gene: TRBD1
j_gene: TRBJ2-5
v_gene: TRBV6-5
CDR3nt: TGTGCCAGCAGTACAGGACAGGGAACGGTGCAGTACTTC
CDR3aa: CASSTGQGTVQYF

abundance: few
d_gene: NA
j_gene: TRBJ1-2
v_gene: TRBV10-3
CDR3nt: TGTGCCATCAGTGGTGAGGTACGAGACGGCGGCTACACCTTC
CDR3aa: CAISGEVRDGGYTF

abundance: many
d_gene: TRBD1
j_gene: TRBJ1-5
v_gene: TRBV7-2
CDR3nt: TGTGCCAGCAGCAGACAGGGGGCTCAGCCCCAGCATTTT
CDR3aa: CASSRQGAQPQHF

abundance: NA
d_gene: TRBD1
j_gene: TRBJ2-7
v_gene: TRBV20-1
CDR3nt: TGCAGTGCTAGAGCCCGACAGGGGTCCACCTACGAGCAGTACTTC
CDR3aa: CSARARQGSTYEQYF

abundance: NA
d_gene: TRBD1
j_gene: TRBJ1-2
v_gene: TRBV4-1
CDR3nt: TGCGCCAGCAGCCCAATCGGGACAGCTTCCTATGGCTACACCTTC
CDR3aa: CASSPIGTASYGYTF

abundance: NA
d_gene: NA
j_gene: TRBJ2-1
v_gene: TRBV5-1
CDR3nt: TGCGCCAGCAGCTTGGATGACCCTAGCGCGCCAAATGAGCAGTTCTTC
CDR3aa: CASSLDDPSAPNEQFF

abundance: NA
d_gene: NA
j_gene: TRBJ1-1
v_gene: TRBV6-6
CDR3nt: TGTGCCAGCAGTTACGTCATTCCGAACACTGAAGCTTTCTTT
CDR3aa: CASSYVIPNTEAFF

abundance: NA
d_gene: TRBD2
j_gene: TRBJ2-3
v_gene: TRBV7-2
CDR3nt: TGTGCCAACAGCTCCCTAGCGGGGGGAAGTCAGGATACGCAGTATTTT
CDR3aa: CANSSLAGGSQDTQYF

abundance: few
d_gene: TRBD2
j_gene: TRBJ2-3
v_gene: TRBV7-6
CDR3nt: TGTGCCAGCAGCTTAGTGGGCCTAGCGGTAGATACGCAGTATTTT
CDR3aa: CASSLVGLAVDTQYF

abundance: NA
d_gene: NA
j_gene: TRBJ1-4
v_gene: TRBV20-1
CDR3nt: TGCAGTGCTAGAGATTGGGGCGTAGACGGAAAACTGTTTTTT
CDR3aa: CSARDWGVDGKLFF

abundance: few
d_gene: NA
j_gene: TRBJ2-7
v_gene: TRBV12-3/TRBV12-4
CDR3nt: TGTGCCAGCAGTTCTTCTCAGGGCGAGCAGTACTTC
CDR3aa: CASSSSQGEQYF

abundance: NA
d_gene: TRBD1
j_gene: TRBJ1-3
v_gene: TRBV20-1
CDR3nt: TGCAGTGCTAGCAGGGGGTTCTCTGGAAACACCATATATTTT
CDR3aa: CSASRGFSGNTIYF

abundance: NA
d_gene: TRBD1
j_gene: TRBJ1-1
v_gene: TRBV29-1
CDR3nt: TGCAGCGTTGGGACAGGGGGTTTGGACACTGAAGCTTTCTTT
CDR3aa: CSVGTGGLDTEAFF

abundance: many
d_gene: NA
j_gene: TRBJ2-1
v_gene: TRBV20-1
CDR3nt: TGCAGTGCTAGACGTAGGGGGGATTATGAGCAGTTCTTC
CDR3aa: CSARRRGDYEQFF

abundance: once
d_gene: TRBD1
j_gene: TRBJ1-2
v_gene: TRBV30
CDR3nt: TGTGCCTGGAGCCCCGACAGGGGACACTATGGCTACACCTTC
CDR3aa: CAWSPDRGHYGYTF

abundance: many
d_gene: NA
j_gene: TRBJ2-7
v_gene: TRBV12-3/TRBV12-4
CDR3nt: TGTGCCAGCAGTCCCCATCAATCCTACGAGCAGTACTTC
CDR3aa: CASSPHQSYEQYF

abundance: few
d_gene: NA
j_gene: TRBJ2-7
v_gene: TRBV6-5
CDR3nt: TGTGCCAGCACCCCTATGGGCAGGGAGGACGAGCAGTACTTC
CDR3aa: CASTPMGREDEQYF

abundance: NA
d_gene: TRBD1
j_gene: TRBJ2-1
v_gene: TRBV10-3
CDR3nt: TGTGCCAGCAGCAACGGACAGGGTGCTTACAATGAGCAGTTCTTC
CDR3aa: CASSNGQGAYNEQFF

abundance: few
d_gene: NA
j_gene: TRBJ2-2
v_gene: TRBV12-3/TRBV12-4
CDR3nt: TGTGCCAGCAGTTCGTACGAGGGGAAAGCGTACACCGGGGAGCTGTTTTTT
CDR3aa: CASSSYEGKAYTGELFF

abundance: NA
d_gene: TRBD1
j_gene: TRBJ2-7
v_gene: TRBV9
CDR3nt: TGTGCCAGCGGGGGGACAGGGAGAATTGAGCAGTACTTC
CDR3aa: CASGGTGRIEQYF

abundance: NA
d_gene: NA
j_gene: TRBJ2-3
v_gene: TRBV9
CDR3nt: TGTGCCAGCAGCGTAGAGTCGGCTAGCACAGATACGCAGTATTTT
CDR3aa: CASSVESASTDTQYF

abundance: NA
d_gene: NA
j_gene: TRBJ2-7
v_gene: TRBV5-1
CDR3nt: TGCGCCAGCAGTTACTTTATTGACGGCTACGAGCAGTACTTC
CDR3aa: CASSYFIDGYEQYF

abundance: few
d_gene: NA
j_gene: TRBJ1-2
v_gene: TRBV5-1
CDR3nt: TGCGCCAGCAGCTGGGGCAGTCTCGCCGGCTACACCTTC
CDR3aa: CASSWGSLAGYTF

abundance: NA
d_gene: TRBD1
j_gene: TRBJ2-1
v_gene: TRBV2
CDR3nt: TGTGCCAGCAGCTTAGAAGCAAACAGGGGCAATGAGCAGTTCTTC
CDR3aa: CASSLEANRGNEQFF

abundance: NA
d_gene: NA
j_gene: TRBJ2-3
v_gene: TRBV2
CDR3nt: TGTGCCAGCAGTGTGGCTCCTAGCACAGATACGCAGTATTTT
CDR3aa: CASSVAPSTDTQYF

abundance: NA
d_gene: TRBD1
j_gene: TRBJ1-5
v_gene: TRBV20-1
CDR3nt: TGCAGTGCTACGGATCTGGGACAGCGACAGCCCCAGCATTTT
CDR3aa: CSATDLGQRQPQHF

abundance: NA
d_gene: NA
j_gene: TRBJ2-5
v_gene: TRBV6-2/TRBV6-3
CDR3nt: TGTGCCAGCAGTTACGGCGGGGCAGCAGGCCAAGAGACCCAGTACTTC
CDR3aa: CASSYGGAAGQETQYF

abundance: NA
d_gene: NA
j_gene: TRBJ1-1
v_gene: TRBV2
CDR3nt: TGTGCCAGCAGTAGGGACTTCGCCTATGTAGCTTTCTTT
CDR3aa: CASSRDFAYVAFF

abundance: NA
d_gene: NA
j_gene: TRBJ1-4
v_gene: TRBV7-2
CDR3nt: TGTGCCAGCAGCCCACGGACGGCTTTGGGGGAAAAACTGTTTTTT
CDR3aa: CASSPRTALGEKLFF

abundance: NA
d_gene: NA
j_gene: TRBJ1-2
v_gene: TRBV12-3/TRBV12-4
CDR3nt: TGTGCCAGCACCGGCGGGACAAGTTATGGCTACACCTTC
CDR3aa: CASTGGTSYGYTF

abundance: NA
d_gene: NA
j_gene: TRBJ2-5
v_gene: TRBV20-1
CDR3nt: TGCAGTGCTAGAGCAAGTTCTCAAGAGACCCAGTACTTC
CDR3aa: CSARASSQETQYF

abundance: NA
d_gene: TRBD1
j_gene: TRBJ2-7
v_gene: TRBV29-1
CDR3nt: TGCAGCGTTGACAGGGGACAGGGCGTCAACGAGCAGTACTTC
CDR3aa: CSVDRGQGVNEQYF

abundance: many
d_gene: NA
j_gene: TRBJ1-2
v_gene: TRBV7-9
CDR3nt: TGTGCCAGCAGCTTAAAGCTGAACTATGGCTACACCTTC
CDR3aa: CASSLKLNYGYTF

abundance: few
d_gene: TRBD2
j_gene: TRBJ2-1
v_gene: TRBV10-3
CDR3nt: TGTGCCATCAGCGTCGGACTAGCGGGGGAGAATGAGCAGTTCTTC
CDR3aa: CAISVGLAGENEQFF

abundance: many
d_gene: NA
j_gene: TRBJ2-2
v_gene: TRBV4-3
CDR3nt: TGCGCCAGCAGCCAATATCCTCAGAACACCGGGGAGCTGTTTTTT
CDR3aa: CASSQYPQNTGELFF

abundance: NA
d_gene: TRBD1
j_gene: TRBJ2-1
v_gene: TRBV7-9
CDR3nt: TGTGCCAGCAGCACGACCGAGGGACAGCAAGAGATCCAGTTCTTC
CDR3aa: CASSTTEGQQEIQFF

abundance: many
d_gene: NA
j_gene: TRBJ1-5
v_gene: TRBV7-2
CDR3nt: TGTGCCAGCAGCTTAGGGGGAGCGATGTATAGCAATCAGCCCCAGCATTTT
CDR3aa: CASSLGGAMYSNQPQHF

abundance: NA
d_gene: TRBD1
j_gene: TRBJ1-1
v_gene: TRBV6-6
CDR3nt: TGTGCCAGCAGTTACCGGTTGGGACAGGGGGCGTTGGATGAAGCTTTCTTT
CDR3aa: CASSYRLGQGALDEAFF

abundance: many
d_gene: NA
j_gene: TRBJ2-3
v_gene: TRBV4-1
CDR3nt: TGCGCCAGCAGCCAAGCCCTCTCGCTCCCAGATACGCAGTATTTT
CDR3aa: CASSQALSLPDTQYF

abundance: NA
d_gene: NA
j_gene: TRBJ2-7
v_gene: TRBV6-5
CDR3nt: TGTGCCAGCAGTTACTCGGAGACAGGAGACTACGAGCAGTACTTC
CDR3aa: CASSYSETGDYEQYF

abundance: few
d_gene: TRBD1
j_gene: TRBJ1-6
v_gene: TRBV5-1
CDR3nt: TGCGCCAGCAGCTGGGACAGTTTAGATTCACCCCTCCACTTT
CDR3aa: CASSWDSLDSPLHF

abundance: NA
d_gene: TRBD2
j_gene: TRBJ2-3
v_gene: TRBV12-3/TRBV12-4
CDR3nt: TGTGCCAGCAGTCACCCGACTAGCGGGGGGGCCAGAGTACAGGCAGATGCGCAGTATTTT
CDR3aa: CASSHPTSGGARVQADAQYF

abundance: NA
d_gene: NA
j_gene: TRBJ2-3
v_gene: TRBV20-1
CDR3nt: TGCAGTGCTATGGCCCTACGGACGACAGATACGCAGTATTTT
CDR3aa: CSAMALRTTDTQYF

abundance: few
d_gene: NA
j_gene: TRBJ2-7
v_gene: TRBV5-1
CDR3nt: TGCGCCAGCAGCTTCGGGACATCTCACTACAATGAGCAGTACTTC
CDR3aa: CASSFGTSHYNEQYF

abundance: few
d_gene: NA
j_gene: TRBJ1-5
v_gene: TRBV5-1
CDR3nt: TGCGCCAGCAGCTTGGAAGGCCTAGGACGGTCGTACAATCAGCCCCAGCATTTT
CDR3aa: CASSLEGLGRSYNQPQHF

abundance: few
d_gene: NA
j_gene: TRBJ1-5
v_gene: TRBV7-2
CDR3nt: TGTGCCAGCAGCTTGGTAGCCCAACGCCCCCCCCAGCATTTT
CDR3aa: CASSLVAQRPPQHF